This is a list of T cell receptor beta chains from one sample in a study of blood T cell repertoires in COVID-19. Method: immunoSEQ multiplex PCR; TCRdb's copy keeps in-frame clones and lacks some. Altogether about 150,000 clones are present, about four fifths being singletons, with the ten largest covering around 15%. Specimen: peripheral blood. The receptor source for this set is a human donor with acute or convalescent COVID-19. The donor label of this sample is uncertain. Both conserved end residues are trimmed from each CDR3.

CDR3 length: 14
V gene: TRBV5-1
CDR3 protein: ASSLVGLAATGELF

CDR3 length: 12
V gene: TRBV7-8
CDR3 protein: ASSSRDSNQPQH

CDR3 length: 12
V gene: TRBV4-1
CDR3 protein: ASSRGTGGNGYT

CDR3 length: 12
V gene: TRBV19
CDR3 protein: ASSIGSYGNTIY

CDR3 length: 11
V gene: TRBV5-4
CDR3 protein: TSSITTNYEQY

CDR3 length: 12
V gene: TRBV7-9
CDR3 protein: ASSMDRANSPLH

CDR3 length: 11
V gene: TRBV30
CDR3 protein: AWRARGHLGYT

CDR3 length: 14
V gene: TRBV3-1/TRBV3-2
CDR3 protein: ASSLGLAGAADTQY

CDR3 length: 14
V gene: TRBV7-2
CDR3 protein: ASSMFGGDRDYEQY

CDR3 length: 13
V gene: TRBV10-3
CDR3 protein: AINPRGGGSHGYT

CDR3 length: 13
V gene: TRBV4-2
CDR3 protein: ASSRGGTSGNTIY

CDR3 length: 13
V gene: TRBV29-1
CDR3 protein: SVDGPGVNEETQY

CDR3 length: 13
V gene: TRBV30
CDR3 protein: AWSVRGRGNQPQH

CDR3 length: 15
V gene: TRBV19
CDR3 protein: ASSINPSGGPYNEQF

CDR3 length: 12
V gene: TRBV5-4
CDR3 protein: ASSSRENTGELF

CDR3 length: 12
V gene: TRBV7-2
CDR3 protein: ASSPGLPQETQY

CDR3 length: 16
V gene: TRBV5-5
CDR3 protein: ASSLRQVLAGGNSPLH

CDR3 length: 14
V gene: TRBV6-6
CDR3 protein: ASSPAWTGRGGGYT

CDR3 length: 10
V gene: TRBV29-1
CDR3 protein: SVATGSNIQY

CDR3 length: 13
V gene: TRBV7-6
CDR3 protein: ASSLSAGTHNEQF

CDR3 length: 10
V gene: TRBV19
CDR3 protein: ASRHRAGGYT

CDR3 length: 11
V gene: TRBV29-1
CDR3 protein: SVVGQGSHEQY

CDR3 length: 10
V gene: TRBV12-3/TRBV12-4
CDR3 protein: ASSFGGSGYT

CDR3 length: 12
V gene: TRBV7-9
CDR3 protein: ASSFGGINYGYT

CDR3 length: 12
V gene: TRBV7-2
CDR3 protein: ASSSDRVNTEAF

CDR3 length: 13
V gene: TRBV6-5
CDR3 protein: ASSPRGAGSYEQY

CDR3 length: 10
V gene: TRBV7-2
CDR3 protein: ASSLRGWEAF

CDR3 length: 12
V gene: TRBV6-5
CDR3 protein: ASRPSVVTGELF

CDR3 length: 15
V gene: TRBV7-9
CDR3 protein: ASSQGTSGPSTDTQY

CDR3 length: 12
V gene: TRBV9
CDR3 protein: ASSQGTGGTEAF

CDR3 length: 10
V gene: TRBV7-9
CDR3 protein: ASSALAETQY

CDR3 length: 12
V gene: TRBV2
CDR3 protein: ASSSDRVGQPQH

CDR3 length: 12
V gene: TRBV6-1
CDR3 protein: ASSETGGEEKLF

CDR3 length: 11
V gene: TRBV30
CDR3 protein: AFRTGSNEKLF

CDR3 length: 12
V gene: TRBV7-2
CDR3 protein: ASSLERLTGFQH

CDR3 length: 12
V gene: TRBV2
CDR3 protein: ASSRDSLNQPQH

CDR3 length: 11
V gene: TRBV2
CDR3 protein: ASRPRGGSPLH

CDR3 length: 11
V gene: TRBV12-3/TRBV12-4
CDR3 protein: ASTLFSGNTIY

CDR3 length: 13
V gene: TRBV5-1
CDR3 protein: ASSLARGSPYEQY

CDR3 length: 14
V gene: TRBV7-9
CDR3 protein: ASSLFKGAANEKLF

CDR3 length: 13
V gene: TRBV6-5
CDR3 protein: ASTRQGAIGTEAF

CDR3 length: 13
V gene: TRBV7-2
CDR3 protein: ASSLRSGGGNTIY

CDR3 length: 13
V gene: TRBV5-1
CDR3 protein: ASSLTGSGMGEAF

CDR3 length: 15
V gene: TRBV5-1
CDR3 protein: ASSLQWDSSETIEAF

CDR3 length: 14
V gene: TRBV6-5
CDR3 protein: ASSYSGDRPNTEAF

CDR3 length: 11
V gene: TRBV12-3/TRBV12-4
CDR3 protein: ASSFTENQPQH

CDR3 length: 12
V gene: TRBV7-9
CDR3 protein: ASSIGQVSYEQY

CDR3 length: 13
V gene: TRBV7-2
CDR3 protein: ASSLQGLNSYEQY

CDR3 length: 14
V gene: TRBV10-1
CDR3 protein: ATREDLLPSNTEAF

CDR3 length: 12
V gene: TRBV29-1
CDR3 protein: SVEKGDGTDTQY

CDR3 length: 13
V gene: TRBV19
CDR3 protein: ASSPRGRINQPQH

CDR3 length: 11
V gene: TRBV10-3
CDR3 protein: AISDQGAGQAF

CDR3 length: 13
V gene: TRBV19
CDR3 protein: ASSIYGTVNTEAF

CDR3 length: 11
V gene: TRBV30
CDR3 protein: AWSRQKNTEAF

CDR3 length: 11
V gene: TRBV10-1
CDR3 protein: ASSGQGSYEQY

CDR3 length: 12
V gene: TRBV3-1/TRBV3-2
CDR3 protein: ASSLRDRAGELF

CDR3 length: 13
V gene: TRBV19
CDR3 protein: ASRKTSGGDNEQF

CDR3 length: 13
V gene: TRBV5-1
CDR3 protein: ASSLNRQANYGYT